The 20 T cell receptor beta chains below come from one sample, sequenced in a study of beta chain features in type 1 diabetes. The study's findings and limits: Type 1 diabetes patients showed a moderate but significant shortening of TCRB CDR3s in all four CD4+ subsets.

Sequencing targeted expressed TCRB transcripts, as all isolated RNA had been reverse transcribed. Sequencing used immunoSEQ multiplex PCR; TCRdb keeps in-frame clones, though not all of them. This sample has around 250,000 clones; roughly 14% occur once, and the top ten carry roughly 0.02%. These receptors' targets are unknown. Material: naive CD4+ T cells from blood. The receptors stem from a young man with type 1 diabetes.

The rearrangement links TRBV19 to TRBJ1-6; 10 bases are shared with TRBD1. The length of the CDR3 is 16 residues. After removal of 1 base from V and 6 bases from J, the junction contained 3 bases not matched to a gene. Germline V gene lookup returns CDR1 LNHDA and CDR2 SQIVND (reference sequence). CDR3 in DNA: TGTGCCAGTAGTATAGGAAGGACAGGGGGTAATTCACCCCTCCACTTT. Translated: CASSIGRTGGNSPLHF.

This clone was counted only a few times. V usage is TRBV9 and J usage is TRBJ1-4; D may be TRBD1 (6 bases). Trimming cost V 3 bases and J 8 bases, with 11 bases left between them. Germline assignment: CDR1 SGDLS and CDR2 YYNGEE. This CDR3 has 13 amino acids. CDR3 sequence reads: CASSDYRDEKLFF. CDR3 nucleotides: TGTGCCAGCAGCGACTACAGGGACGAAAAACTGTTTTTT.

The gene calls are TRBV5-1 and TRBJ2-7, with 7 positions matching TRBD1. CDR3 length: 12 amino acids. Germline V gene data show CDR1 as SGHRS and CDR2 as YFSETQ. With 7 bases clipped from V and 4 bases from J, the junction kept 5 bases outside the gene matches. CDR3 region: CASGDSDYEQYF. The CDR3 DNA sequence: TGCGCCAGCGGGGACAGTGATTACGAGCAGTACTTC.

The chain combines TRBV10-3 with TRBJ2-3, with TRBD2 identical over 11 bases. The CDR3 has 15 residues. Germline V gene sequence: CDR1 ENHRY, CDR2 SYGVKD. The V gene end was trimmed by 6 bases and the J gene end by 1 base; junction bases not matched to a gene: 3. CDR3 region: CAIRPLAGGTDTQYF. In DNA form, the CDR3 reads TGTGCCATCAGGCCACTAGCGGGGGGCACAGATACGCAGTATTTT.

This clone was picked up a small number of times. V and J are TRBV6-1 and TRBJ2-2; possible D gene TRBD1, 6 bases. In germline, CDR1 is MNHNS, CDR2 SASEGT. The V end lost 6 bases, the J end lost 6 bases, and 8 bases lay between the germline ends. The CDR3 runs 12 residues. The CDR3 nucleotides read TGTGCCAGCAGGAGACAGGCCGGGGAGCTGTTTTTT. It translates to CASRRQAGELFF.

The chain recombines TRBV30 with TRBJ2-5, with 7 bases aligning to TRBD1. The CDR3 runs 11 residues. Looked up from germline, CDR1 is GTSNPN and CDR2 is SVGIG (reference sequence). After removal of 6 bases from V and 5 bases from J, the junction contained 3 bases not matched to a gene. CDR3 DNA: TGTGCCTGTACAGGGGTGGAGACCCAGTACTTC. It is translated as CACTGVETQYF. The full variable domain, rest sourced from reference TRBV30 and TRBJ2-5, is SQTIHQWPATLVQPVGSPLSLECTVEGTSNPNLYWYRQAAGRGLQLLFYSVGIGQISSEVPQNLSASRPQDRQFILSSKKLLLSDSGFYLCACTGVETQYFGPGTRLLVL.

V gene TRBV7-9 combines with J gene TRBJ1-2; a weak D match, TRBD1 (6 bases). This CDR3 spans 15 amino acids. CDR1 SEHNR and CDR2 FQNEAQ come from the germline V gene (reference sequence). Trimming cost V 1 base and J 6 bases, with 15 bases left between them. This chain's CDR3 is CASSLETGRGNGYTF. CDR3 nucleotides: TGTGCCAGCAGCTTAGAAACAGGGAGGGGAAATGGCTACACCTTC.

The chain couples TRBV13 to TRBJ1-5; D is uncertain. The CDR3 totals 14 residues. V was pared by 2 bases and J by 3 bases, with 8 bases between. The germline V gene encodes CDR1 PRHDT and CDR2 FYEKMQ (reference sequence). CDR3 bases: TGTGCCAGCAGCTTAACGGGGAACAATCAGCCCCAGCATTTT. Amino acid sequence: CASSLTGNNQPQHF.

The rearrangement uses TRBV5-8 and TRBJ1-2; TRBD1 agrees at 10 bases. The CDR3 spans 15 residues. Germline CDR1 SGHTS, CDR2 YDEGEE. The V and J ends lost 4 bases and 4 bases, in that order; junction bases with no gene match: 7. The CDR3 loop is CASSIDRGRSYGYTF. The CDR3 DNA is TGTGCCAGCAGCATAGACAGGGGGCGAAGCTATGGCTACACCTTC.

The chain combines TRBV20-1 with TRBJ1-2; D is uncertain. This CDR3 is built from 11 residues. Germline-derived CDR1 and CDR2 are DFQATT and SNEGSKA (reference sequence). Trimming stripped 6 bases from V and 6 bases from J, with 11 bases between. The CDR3 is CSARGSNGYTF. CDR3 sequence (DNA): TGCAGTGCCCGAGGGAGCAATGGCTACACCTTC.

This clone was seen more than once but under ten times. The J gene is TRBJ1-1, the V gene TRBV27, with unresolved D. Germline-derived CDR1 and CDR2 are MNHEY and SMNVEV (reference sequence). The CDR3 spans 15 residues. The V end was cut by 4 bases, the J end by 0 bases, with 12 bases between. The CDR3 nucleotides read TGTGCCAGCAGTTACGCAGCAGGAATGAACACTGAAGCTTTCTTT. As protein: CASSYAAGMNTEAFF.

This clone has more than one count but fewer than ten. The J gene is TRBJ2-7, the V gene TRBV5-1, with 11 bases lining up with TRBD2. Germline CDR1 SGHRS, CDR2 YFSETQ. Trimming took 7 bases from V and 6 from J; bases not matched to a gene: 9. CDR3 length equals 14 residues. CDR3 loop: CASRETGLAVEQYF. In nucleotides, the CDR3 is TGCGCCAGCCGGGAAACGGGACTAGCGGTCGAGCAGTACTTC.

This clone was found a few times. CDR3 in amino acids: CSVDRDSNEAFF. DNA for the CDR3: TGCAGCGTTGACCGGGACAGCAATGAAGCTTTCTTT. The rearrangement links TRBV29-1 to TRBJ1-1, with 7 positions matching TRBD1. Per the germline V gene, CDR1 is SQVTM and CDR2 is ANQGSEA. CDR3 size: 12 residues. V lost 3 bases, J lost 7 bases, and 5 bases stayed unmatched.

The J gene is TRBJ2-3, the V gene TRBV5-1; 7 nucleotides align to TRBD2. Germline values: CDR1 SGHRS, CDR2 YFSETQ. The junction had 10 bases not matched to a gene; V was cut back by 4 bases and J by 2 bases. The CDR3 loop spans 16 amino acids. CDR3 sequence (DNA): TGCGCCAGCAGCCACGCCCCCAGCGGGGACACAGATACGCAGTATTTT. Protein product: CASSHAPSGDTDTQYF.

Here the CDR3 DNA reads TGTGCCAGCAGTTCGGGACTAGCGGGTACCTACGAGCAGTACTTC. This sequence encodes CASSSGLAGTYEQYF. V gene TRBV27 combines with J gene TRBJ2-7, with TRBD2 matching over 12 bases. Germline lookup yields CDR1 MNHEY and CDR2 SMNVEV (reference sequence). Trimming took 4 bases from V and 2 from J; bases not matched to a gene: 3. There are 15 residues in the CDR3.

This clone has only a few counts. J is TRBJ1-2 and V is TRBV6-5; TRBD1 aligns across 8 bases. J gave up 4 bases and V 4 bases, and 5 bases lay outside the gene matches. Germline CDR1 MNHEY, CDR2 SVGAGI. The CDR3 has 14 residues. The CDR3 protein is CASSFLDRAYGYTF. As DNA, the CDR3 is TGTGCCAGCAGTTTCCTGGACAGGGCCTATGGCTACACCTTC.

The genes are TRBV9 and TRBJ2-5; 7 bases are a match to TRBD2. Germline V gives CDR1 SGDLS, CDR2 YYNGEE. V shed 4 bases, J shed 5 bases, and the junction held 14 bases outside the gene matches. The CDR3 sequence is 16 residues long. Here the CDR3 reads CASSLGGVRRGETQYF. CDR3 nucleotide sequence: TGTGCCAGCAGCCTCGGTGGGGTCCGGCGGGGGGAGACCCAGTACTTC.

The chain links TRBV7-6 to TRBJ2-7; no firm D call. The V end lost 0 bases, the J end lost 0 bases, and 6 bases lay between the germline ends. Looked up from germline, CDR1 is SGHVS and CDR2 is FNYEAQ. There are 14 residues in the CDR3. This chain's CDR3 is CASSLAAPSYEQYF. CDR3 DNA sequence: TGTGCCAGCAGCTTAGCGGCTCCCTCCTACGAGCAGTACTTC.

The V gene is TRBV29-1, the J gene TRBJ1-4; weak D call: TRBD1 (5 bases). V gave up 8 bases and J gave up 8 bases, with 15 bases separating them. The CDR3 loop spans 12 amino acids. The germline V gene has CDR1 SQVTM and CDR2 ANQGSEA. CDR3 sequence reads: CSIGTGGEKLFF. CDR3 DNA: TGCAGCATCGGGACCGGGGGGGAAAAACTGTTTTTT.

CDR3 in amino acids: CASSRQLNTEAFF. CDR3 coding DNA: TGTGCCAGCAGTAGACAGTTGAACACTGAAGCTTTCTTT. V usage is TRBV6-4 and J usage is TRBJ1-1; maybe TRBD1 (5 bases). The CDR3 totals 13 residues. V lost 5 bases and J 0 bases, leaving 7 bases between the germline ends. Germline V lookup: CDR1 MRHNA, CDR2 SNTAGT.